This T cell receptor (beta chain) was obtained from a study of shared clonotypes between healthy human individuals. Study-level points and caveats: Richness estimates generally favored naive over memory subsets.

Deep-level assay runs were performed. Several immunoSEQ plates received, in even portions, the genomic DNA of each subset. Sequencing was performed with immunoSEQ multiplex PCR; in TCRdb, only in-frame clones are kept and a portion is missing. Found here are around 580,000 clones, roughly 98% of them singletons; the top ten hold 0.3%. CD45RO negativity and positive selection for CCR7 defined naive CD8 cells, a population that excluded terminally differentiated effector memory CD45RA+ cells. Germline assignment: CDR1 LNHDA and CDR2 SQIVND (reference sequence). The V and J ends lost 8 bases and 2 bases respectively, with 27 bases between them. The CDR3 has 19 residues. Notes on this clone: The antigen is not known.

The sample comprised naive CD8+ T cells sorted from blood. This receptor was identified in a man aged 30 to 45 in good health. V is TRBV19 and J is TRBJ2-2, with D perhaps TRBD1 (6 bases). For the CDR3, the DNA is TGTGCCAGTCCCCCTGGGGGCGGAGCGCACGAGTGTAACACCGGGGAGCTGTTTTTT. This encodes CASPPGGGAHECNTGELFF.